The entry below gives a single T cell receptor beta chain sequence along with its context. Its specificity is not known. The data are from a study of circulating and synovial CD4+ cells in juvenile arthritis. Findings and limits, study-wide: CPL and bulk CD4 samples differed at least tenfold in T cell genomes. Some such blood samples were as oligoclonal as synovium. These blood cells shared more CDR3 sequences with synovium than bulk blood.

Germline loops: CDR1 MGHDK, CDR2 SYGVNS. The CDR3 has 18 residues. Trimming removed 3 bases from V and 0 bases from J; junction bases left unmatched: 8. This table comes from immunoSEQ multiplex PCR, and its TCRdb copy is limited to in-frame clones, with some not included. The sample lists 14,000 or so clones; roughly 83% were seen once. Sequenced samples came from active juvenile idiopathic arthritis patients. V gene TRBV25-1 combines with J gene TRBJ2-6; 7 nucleotides align to TRBD1. The sequence was obtained from a human patient with juvenile idiopathic arthritis. Some clones in this sample may be carry-over from other donors' samples. The sample taken for sequencing was CD4+ T cells from synovial fluid. The CDR3 spells CASSDPWGQSSGANVLTF. The DNA for the CDR3 is TGTGCCAGCAGTGACCCCTGGGGACAGAGCTCTGGGGCCAACGTCCTGACTTTC.